Listed below are T cell receptor beta chains from one sample, sequenced in a study of cytomegalovirus exposure and HLA in healthy donors. Some clones are missing from TCRdb's copy, which holds only in-frame ones; the method was immunoSEQ multiplex PCR. The table includes roughly 76,000 clones, about 94% detected once. Input material: PBMCs. Receptors were obtained from a man aged 18 to 29 in good health and CMV-seropositive. Both conserved end residues are part of each CDR3. The D gene is left open where the match is weak. The size of a clone is reported for some rows only, either as once, few or many, or as a class for expanded clones.

TRBV7-9	NA	NA	TRBJ2-1	TGTGCCAGCAGCTTCAGGGATTTTAAGGATGAGCAGTTCTTC	CASSFRDFKDEQFF
TRBV27	TRBD1	NA	TRBJ2-2	TGTGCCAGCAGTACTCGGGACAGGGGTGACACCGGGGAGCTGTTTTTT	CASSTRDRGDTGELFF
TRBV5-1	TRBD1	NA	TRBJ2-3	TGCGCCAGCAGCACCGGACAGGCCTACACAGATACGCAGTATTTT	CASSTGQAYTDTQYF
TRBV10-3	TRBD2	NA	TRBJ2-2	TGTGCCATCAGTGAAGGACTAGCGGGAGCCGGGGAGCTGTTTTTT	CAISEGLAGAGELFF
TRBV25-1	NA	NA	TRBJ1-2	TGTGCCAGCAGTGAGACAGGAGGTTCGTCTGGCTACACCTTC	CASSETGGSSGYTF
TRBV2	NA	NA	TRBJ1-5	TGTGCCAGCAGTGAAGCGAGGATACTCCAGCATTTT	CASSEARILQHF
TRBV11-2	NA	once	TRBJ2-7	TGTGCCAGCAGCTTGGGGGGAACCTACGAGCAGTACTTC	CASSLGGTYEQYF
TRBV19	TRBD2	NA	TRBJ2-7	TGTGCCAGTAGACCTAGCGGGATGTACGAGCAGTACTTC	CASRPSGMYEQYF
TRBV10-3	NA	once	TRBJ1-2	TGTGCCATCAGTGAGGGACAGAACTATGGCTACACCTTC	CAISEGQNYGYTF
TRBV5-1	NA	NA	TRBJ2-6	TGCGCCAGCAGCTTGGCCGGTTTAGCTGGGGCCAACGTCCTGACTTTC	CASSLAGLAGANVLTF
TRBV6-1	NA	NA	TRBJ1-1	TGTGCCAGCAGTGTGACGAGGGATACTGAAGCTTTCTTT	CASSVTRDTEAFF
TRBV7-3	NA	once	TRBJ1-1	TGTGCCAGCAGCCCCGGGGGGGGGCAGAGGAACACTGAAGCTTTCTTT	CASSPGGGQRNTEAFF
TRBV28	TRBD1	NA	TRBJ1-1	TGTGCCAGTTACGAGGGGGCGGATCAAATCGGCACTGAAGCTTTCTTT	CASYEGADQIGTEAFF
TRBV28	NA	NA	TRBJ2-3	TGTGCCAGCAGTCCCCGGGACTTCACAGATACGCAGTATTTT	CASSPRDFTDTQYF
TRBV6-4	TRBD2	NA	TRBJ2-1	TGTGCCAGCAGCTCCTCGGCGGGGAGGGATGAGCAGTTCTTC	CASSSSAGRDEQFF
TRBV5-4	NA	NA	TRBJ1-2	TGTGCCAGCAGCCTGGCGGGTTTCTATGGCTACACCTTC	CASSLAGFYGYTF
TRBV27	NA	NA	TRBJ2-3	TGTGCCAGCGGACTGGTGGGGGCCGGAGATGATACGCAGTATTTT	CASGLVGAGDDTQYF
TRBV5-1	NA	NA	TRBJ1-3	TGCGCCAGCAGCTTTAACGGAGATGGAGGAAACACCATATATTTT	CASSFNGDGGNTIYF
TRBV7-6	NA	NA	TRBJ2-7	TGTGCCAGCAGCTTCGGGGGGCTTGGAGACGAGCAGTACTTC	CASSFGGLGDEQYF
TRBV7-9	TRBD1	NA	TRBJ2-7	TGTGCCAGCAGCGCTAGACAGGGCCCCTACGAGCAGTACTTC	CASSARQGPYEQYF
TRBV6-5	TRBD2	NA	TRBJ2-3	TGTGCCAGCAGTTACTCGAAGACTAGCGCTACAGATACGCAGTATTTT	CASSYSKTSATDTQYF
TRBV7-2	NA	NA	TRBJ2-2	TGTGCCAGCAGCATCTCCGGAGCCGGGGAGCTGTTTTTT	CASSISGAGELFF
TRBV7-6	NA	NA	TRBJ2-7	TGTGCCAGCCAGCTAGCGCCGAGCTCCTACGAGCAGTACTTC	CASQLAPSSYEQYF
TRBV28	TRBD2	once	TRBJ2-5	TGTGCCAGCGCGGCTAGCGGGAGTAAAGAGACCCAGTACTTC	CASAASGSKETQYF
TRBV6-1	NA	NA	TRBJ2-1	TGTGCCAGTTCCGCTACGAGCGGGGAGCAGTTCTTC	CASSATSGEQFF
TRBV5-6	NA	NA	TRBJ2-6	TGTGCCAGCAGCTTGGGGGCCTCTGGGGCCAACGTCCTGACTTTC	CASSLGASGANVLTF
TRBV5-4	NA	NA	TRBJ2-7	TGTGCCAGCAGCTCAGTAGGACAGCCTTACGAGCAGTACTTC	CASSSVGQPYEQYF
TRBV5-4	NA	NA	TRBJ2-2	TGTGCCAGCAGCTTAGGGGGTAACACCGGGGAGCTGTTTTTT	CASSLGGNTGELFF
TRBV14	TRBD1	NA	TRBJ2-7	TGTGCCAGCAGCCAGGACAGGGGCCACGAGCAGTACTTC	CASSQDRGHEQYF
TRBV6-5	TRBD1	NA	TRBJ1-5	TGTGCCAGCAGTTACTCGACAGGGAATCAGCCCCAGCATTTT	CASSYSTGNQPQHF
TRBV6-5	TRBD2	NA	TRBJ2-7	TGTGCCAGCAGACCAAGCGGGAGTAACTACGAGCAGTACTTC	CASRPSGSNYEQYF
TRBV30	NA	once	TRBJ2-7	TGTGCCTGGAGTGTACCTCGAGGGGAGCAGTACTTC	CAWSVPRGEQYF
TRBV5-1	TRBD2	NA	TRBJ2-7	TGCGCCAGCAGCTTGGTTGGTAGCGGGAGTAGCGAGCAGTACTTC	CASSLVGSGSSEQYF
TRBV4-2	TRBD1	NA	TRBJ1-5	TGTGCCAGCAGCCAAGATCGGCGCCAGGGGGCCCAGCATTTT	CASSQDRRQGAQHF
TRBV5-4	NA	NA	TRBJ1-5	TGTGCCAGCAGCCGGGAACCCTCCGGGGAGCCCCAGCATTTT	CASSREPSGEPQHF
TRBV19	NA	once	TRBJ2-1	TGTGCCAGTAGTATAATATCGCACGGGGATGAGCAGTTCTTC	CASSIISHGDEQFF
TRBV13	NA	once	TRBJ2-2	TGTGCCAGCAGCATTCGGGACAGGGAGCTGTTTTTT	CASSIRDRELFF
TRBV19	TRBD1	NA	TRBJ1-1	TGTGCCAGTAGCCGGGACAGGGGGAACACTGAAGCTTTCTTT	CASSRDRGNTEAFF
TRBV9	TRBD1	NA	TRBJ2-7	TGTGCCAGCAGTCTGGACAGGGGCCCCGAGCAGTACTTC	CASSLDRGPEQYF
TRBV5-4	TRBD1	NA	TRBJ1-1	TGTGCCAGCAGCTTGGGACAGGGGGCGCAGTACACTGAAGCTTTCTTT	CASSLGQGAQYTEAFF
TRBV5-1	NA	NA	TRBJ2-3	TGCGCCAGCAGAGGGGTTTCCCCTGGCACAGATACGCAGTATTTT	CASRGVSPGTDTQYF
TRBV7-9	TRBD2	NA	TRBJ2-3	TGTGCCAGCAGCTTAGGAGTTAGCGGGAGTGGCAGCACAGATACGCAGTATTTT	CASSLGVSGSGSTDTQYF